This TCR beta chain is from a study of T cell clonotyping in hematopoietic cell transplantation. Study-wide results and caveats: Recipient TCR diversity dropped after transplant; expanded clonotypes rose from day 30 to 180.

Produced via immunoSEQ multiplex PCR; TCRdb's table is partial and in-frame only. The data show over 6,000 clones, around 88% seen once. The CDR3 contains 13 residues. Looked up from germline, CDR1 is SEHNR and CDR2 is FQNEAQ (reference sequence). Time point defined: recipient sample about 28 days before transplant, after cytoreduction. This clone occurred a few times. Its antigen is unknown. The material sequenced was peripheral blood mononuclear cells, taken before stem cell transplant. The receptor comes from a young man with acute myeloid leukemia. Some clones in this sample may be carry-over from other donors' samples. The V call is TRBV7-9, the J call TRBJ2-1; 10 nucleotides line up with TRBD2. For the CDR3, the DNA is TGTGCTGGAGCGGGAGGGCCGGACAATGAGCAGTTCTTC. Encoded protein: CAGAGGPDNEQFF.